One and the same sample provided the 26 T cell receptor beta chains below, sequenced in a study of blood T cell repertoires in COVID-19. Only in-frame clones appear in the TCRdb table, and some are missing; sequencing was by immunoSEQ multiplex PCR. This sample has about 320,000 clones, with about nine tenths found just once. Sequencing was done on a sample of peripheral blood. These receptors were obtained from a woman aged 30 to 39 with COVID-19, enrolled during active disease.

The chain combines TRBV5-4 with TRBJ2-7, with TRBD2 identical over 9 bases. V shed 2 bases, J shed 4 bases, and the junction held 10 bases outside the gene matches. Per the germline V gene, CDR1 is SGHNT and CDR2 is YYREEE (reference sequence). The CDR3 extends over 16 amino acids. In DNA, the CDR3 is TGTGCCAGCAGCTTTGACGGGACTAGCTCAAATTACGAGCAGTACTTC. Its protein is CASSFDGTSSNYEQYF.

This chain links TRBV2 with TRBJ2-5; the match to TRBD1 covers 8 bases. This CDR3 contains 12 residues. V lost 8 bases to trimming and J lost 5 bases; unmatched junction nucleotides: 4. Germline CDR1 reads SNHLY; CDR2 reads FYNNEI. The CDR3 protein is CASGDRRETQYF. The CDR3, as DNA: TGTGCCAGCGGGGACAGGCGGGAGACCCAGTACTTC.

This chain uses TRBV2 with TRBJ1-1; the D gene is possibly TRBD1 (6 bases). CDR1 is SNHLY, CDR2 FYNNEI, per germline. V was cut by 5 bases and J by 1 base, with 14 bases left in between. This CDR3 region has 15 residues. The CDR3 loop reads CASSLWQGQNTEAFF. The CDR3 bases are TGTGCCAGCAGTCTCTGGCAGGGACAGAACACTGAAGCTTTCTTT. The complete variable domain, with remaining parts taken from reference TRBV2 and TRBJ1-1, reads EPEVTQTPSHQVTQMGQEVILRCVPISNHLYFYWYRQILGQKVEFLVSFYNNEISEKSEIFDDQFSVERPDGSNFTLKIRSTKLEDSAMYFCASSLWQGQNTEAFFGQGTRLTVV.

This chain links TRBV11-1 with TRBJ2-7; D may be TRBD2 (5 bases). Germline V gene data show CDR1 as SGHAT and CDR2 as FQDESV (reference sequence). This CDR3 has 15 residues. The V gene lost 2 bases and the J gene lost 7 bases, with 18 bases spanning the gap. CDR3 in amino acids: CASSLLGGEVGEQYF. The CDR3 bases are TGTGCCAGCAGCTTACTTGGAGGTGAGGTGGGAGAGCAGTACTTC.

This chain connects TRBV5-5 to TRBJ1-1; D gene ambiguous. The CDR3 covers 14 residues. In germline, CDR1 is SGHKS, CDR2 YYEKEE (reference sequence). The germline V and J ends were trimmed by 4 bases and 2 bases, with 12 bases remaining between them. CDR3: CASSPTTSNTEAFF. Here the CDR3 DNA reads TGTGCCAGCAGCCCTACTACGAGTAACACTGAAGCTTTCTTT.

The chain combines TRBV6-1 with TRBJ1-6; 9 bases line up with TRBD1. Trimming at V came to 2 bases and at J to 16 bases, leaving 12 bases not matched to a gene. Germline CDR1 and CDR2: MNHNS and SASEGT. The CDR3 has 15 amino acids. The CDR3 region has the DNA TGTGCCAGCAGTGAAATGGGACAGGGCCCTATCGTTCTCCACTTT. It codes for CASSEMGQGPIVLHF.

Here the CDR3 DNA reads TGTGCCAGCAGCAAAGAGGGAGGGGCAGGATACGGCTACACCTTC. As protein: CASSKEGGAGYGYTF. The chain couples TRBV21-1 to TRBJ1-2. TRBV21-1 counts as a pseudogene. The CDR3 covers 15 residues.

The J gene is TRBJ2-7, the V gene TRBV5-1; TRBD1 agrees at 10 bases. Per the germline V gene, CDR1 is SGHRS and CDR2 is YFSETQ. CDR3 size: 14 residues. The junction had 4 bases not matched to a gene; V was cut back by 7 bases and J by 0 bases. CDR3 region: CASFRDRGSYEQYF. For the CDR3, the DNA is TGCGCCAGCTTCCGGGACAGGGGCTCCTACGAGCAGTACTTC.

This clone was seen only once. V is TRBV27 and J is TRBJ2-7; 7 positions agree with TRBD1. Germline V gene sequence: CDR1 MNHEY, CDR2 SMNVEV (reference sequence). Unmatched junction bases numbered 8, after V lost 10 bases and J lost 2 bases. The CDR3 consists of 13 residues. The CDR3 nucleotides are TGTGCCACCAGGGACAGCTACACCTACGAGCAGTACTTC. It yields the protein CATRDSYTYEQYF.

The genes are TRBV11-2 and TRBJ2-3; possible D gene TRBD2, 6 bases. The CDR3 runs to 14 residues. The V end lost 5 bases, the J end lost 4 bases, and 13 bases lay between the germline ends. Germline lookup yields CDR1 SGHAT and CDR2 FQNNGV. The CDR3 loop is CASSTVGGADTQYF. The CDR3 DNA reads TGTGCCAGCAGCACAGTGGGGGGAGCAGATACGCAGTATTTT. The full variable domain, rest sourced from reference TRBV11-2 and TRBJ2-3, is EAGVAQSPRYKIIEKRQSVAFWCNPISGHATLYWYQQILGQGPKLLIQFQNNGVVDDSQLPKDRFSAERLKGVDSTLKIQPAKLEDSAVYLCASSTVGGADTQYFGPGTRLTVL.

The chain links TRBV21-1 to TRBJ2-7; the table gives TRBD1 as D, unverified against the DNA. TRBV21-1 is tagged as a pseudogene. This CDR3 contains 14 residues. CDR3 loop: CASSKRGGRREQYV. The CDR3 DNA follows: TGTGCCAGCAGCAAACGTGGGGGCCGGCGCGAGCAGTACGTC.

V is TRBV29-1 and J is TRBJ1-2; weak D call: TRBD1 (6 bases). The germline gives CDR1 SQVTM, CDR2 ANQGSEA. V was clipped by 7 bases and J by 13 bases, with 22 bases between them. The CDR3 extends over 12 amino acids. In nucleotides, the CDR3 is TGCAGCGCCGCGAGTCTGGGGGCCCATCTCACCTTC. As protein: CSAASLGAHLTF.

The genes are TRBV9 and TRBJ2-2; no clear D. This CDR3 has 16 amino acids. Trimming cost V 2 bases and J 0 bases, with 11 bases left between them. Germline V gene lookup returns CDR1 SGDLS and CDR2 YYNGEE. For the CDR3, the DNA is TGTGCCAGCAGCGTTTTCTCCAGGACGAACACCGGGGAGCTGTTTTTT. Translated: CASSVFSRTNTGELFF.

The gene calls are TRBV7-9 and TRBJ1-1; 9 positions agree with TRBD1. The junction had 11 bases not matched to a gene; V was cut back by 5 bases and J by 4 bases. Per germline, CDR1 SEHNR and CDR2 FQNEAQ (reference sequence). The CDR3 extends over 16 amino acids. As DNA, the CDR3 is TGTGCCAGCAGCGCGGACCGCGACAGGGGGACCACTGAAGCTTTCTTT. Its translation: CASSADRDRGTTEAFF.

This chain's CDR3 is CASSLGQGNEQYV. The CDR3 DNA reads TGTGCCAGCAGCCTCGGACAGGGGAACGAGCAGTACGTC. The chain joins TRBV13 to TRBJ2-7, with 9 bases fitting TRBD1. V dropped 5 bases and J dropped 5; count of bases not matched to a gene: 4. The germline V gene encodes CDR1 PRHDT and CDR2 FYEKMQ (reference sequence). The CDR3 contains 13 residues.

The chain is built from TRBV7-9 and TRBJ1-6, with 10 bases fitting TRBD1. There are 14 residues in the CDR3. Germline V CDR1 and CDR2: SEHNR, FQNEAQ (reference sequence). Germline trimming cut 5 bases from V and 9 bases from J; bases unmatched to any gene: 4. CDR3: CASSGTGDGSPLHF. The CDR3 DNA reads TGTGCCAGCAGCGGGACAGGGGATGGTTCACCCCTCCACTTT.

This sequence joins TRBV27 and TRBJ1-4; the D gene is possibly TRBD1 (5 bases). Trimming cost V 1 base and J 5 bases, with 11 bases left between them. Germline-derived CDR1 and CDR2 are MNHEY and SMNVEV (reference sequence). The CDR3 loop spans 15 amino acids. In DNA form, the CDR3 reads TGTGCCAGCAGTTTATACGGGGGAAGGAATGAAAAACTGTTTTTT. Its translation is CASSLYGGRNEKLFF.

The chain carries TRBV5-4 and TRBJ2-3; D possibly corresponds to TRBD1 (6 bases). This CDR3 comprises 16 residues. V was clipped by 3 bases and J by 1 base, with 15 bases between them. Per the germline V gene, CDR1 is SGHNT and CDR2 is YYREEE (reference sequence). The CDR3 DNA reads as TGTGCCAGCAGCTCGCCCCCGGGACAAGGCACAGATACGCAGTATTTT. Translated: CASSSPPGQGTDTQYF. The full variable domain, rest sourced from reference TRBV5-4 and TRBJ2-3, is ETGVTQSPTHLIKTRGQQVTLRCSSQSGHNTVSWYQQALGQGPQFIFQYYREEENGRGNFPPRFSGLQFPNYSSELNVNALELDDSALYLCASSSPPGQGTDTQYFGPGTRLTVL.

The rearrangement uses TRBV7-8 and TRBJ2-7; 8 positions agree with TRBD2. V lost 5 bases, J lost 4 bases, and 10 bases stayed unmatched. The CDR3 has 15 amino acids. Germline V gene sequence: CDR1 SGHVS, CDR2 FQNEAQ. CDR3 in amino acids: CASSPGGADSYEQYV. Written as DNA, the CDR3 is TGTGCCAGCAGCCCGGGGGGGGCAGATTCGTACGAGCAGTACGTC.

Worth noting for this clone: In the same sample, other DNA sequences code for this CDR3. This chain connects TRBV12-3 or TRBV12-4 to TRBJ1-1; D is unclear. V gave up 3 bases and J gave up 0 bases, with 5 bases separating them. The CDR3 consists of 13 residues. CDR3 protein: CASSFSVNTEAFF. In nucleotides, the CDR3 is TGTGCCAGCAGTTTTTCCGTGAACACTGAAGCTTTCTTT.

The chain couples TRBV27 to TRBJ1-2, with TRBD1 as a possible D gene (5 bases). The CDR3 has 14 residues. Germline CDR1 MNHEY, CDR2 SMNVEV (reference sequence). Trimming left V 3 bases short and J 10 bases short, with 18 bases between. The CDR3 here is CASSLAPGGRAYTF. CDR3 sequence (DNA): TGTGCCAGCAGTTTGGCCCCCGGGGGTCGTGCCTACACCTTC.

For the CDR3, the DNA is TGCAGCGTTGTCTCGGGTTACGAGCAGTACGTC. Its translation is CSVVSGYEQYV. The rearrangement links TRBV29-1 to TRBJ2-7, with D uncertain. Between the trimmed V and J ends, which lost 4 bases and 4 bases, there was a span of 8 bases. This CDR3 has 11 residues. CDR1 and CDR2 (germline): SQVTM, ANQGSEA.

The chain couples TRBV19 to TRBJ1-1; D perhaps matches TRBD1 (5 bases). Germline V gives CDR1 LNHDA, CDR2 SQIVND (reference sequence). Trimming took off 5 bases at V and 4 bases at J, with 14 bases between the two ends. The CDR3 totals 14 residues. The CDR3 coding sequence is TGTGCCAGTAGTCCCGGGGGAACGGGCACTGAAGCTTTCTTT. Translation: CASSPGGTGTEAFF.

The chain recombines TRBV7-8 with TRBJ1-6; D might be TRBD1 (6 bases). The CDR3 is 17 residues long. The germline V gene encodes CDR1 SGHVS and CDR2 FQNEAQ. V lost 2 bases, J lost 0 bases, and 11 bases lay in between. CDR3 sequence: CASSLSTGHSYNSPLHF. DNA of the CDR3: TGTGCCAGCAGCTTAAGTACAGGGCACTCCTATAATTCACCCCTCCACTTT.

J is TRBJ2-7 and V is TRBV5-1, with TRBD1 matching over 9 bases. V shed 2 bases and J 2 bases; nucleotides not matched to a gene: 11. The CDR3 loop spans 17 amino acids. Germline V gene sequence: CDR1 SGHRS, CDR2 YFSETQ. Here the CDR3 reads CASSFSFTQGAPYEQYF. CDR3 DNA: TGCGCCAGCAGCTTCTCATTCACACAGGGGGCCCCCTACGAGCAGTACTTC.

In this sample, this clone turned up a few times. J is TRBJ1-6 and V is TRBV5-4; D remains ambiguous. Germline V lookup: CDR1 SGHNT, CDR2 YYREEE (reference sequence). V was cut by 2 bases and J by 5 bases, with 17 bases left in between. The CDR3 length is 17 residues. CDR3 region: CASSFSLTGWNNSPLHF. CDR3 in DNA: TGTGCCAGCAGCTTTAGCTTAACGGGTTGGAATAATTCACCCCTCCACTTT.